A single sample is the source of the 14 T cell receptor beta chains below, sequenced in a study of Ad26.COV2.S vaccination and SARS-CoV-2 variants. Assay: immunoSEQ multiplex PCR; the TCRdb copy retains only in-frame clones and omits some. The table has 350,000 to 450,000 clones, more than 75% seen once. Treatment denoted: some 20 received Ad26.COV2.S at low or high dose, single or two shots; roughly five received placebo; per-sample allocation not given. Sampling was performed 63 days after the first vaccine or placebo injection. The sample in question was peripheral blood, obtained in a trial of Ad26.COV2.S vaccine versus placebo. The receptors come from a person between 18 and 59 years old who received the Ad26.COV2.S COVID-19 vaccine or a placebo.

Regarding this clone: The sample holds other DNA sequences that translate to the same CDR3. This chain joins TRBV5-1 and TRBJ1-1; 7 nucleotides match TRBD1. The V and J ends lost 4 bases and 2 bases, in that order; junction bases with no gene match: 5. Germline V gene sequence: CDR1 SGHRS, CDR2 YFSETQ. The CDR3 consists of 14 residues. CDR3 DNA sequence: TGCGCCAGCAGCCCGGGGACAGCTAACACTGAAGCTTTCTTT. It codes for CASSPGTANTEAFF.

The V call is TRBV6-1, the J call TRBJ2-7; 8 positions agree with TRBD1. The V and J ends lost 1 base and 5 bases, in that order; junction bases with no gene match: 13. From germline, CDR1 is MNHNS and CDR2 SASEGT. CDR3 length: 17 residues. CDR3 in amino acids: CASSEGLGTGSFHEQYF. The DNA of the CDR3 is TGTGCCAGCAGTGAAGGGCTCGGGACAGGCTCTTTTCACGAGCAGTACTTC.

The V gene is TRBV9, the J gene TRBJ2-3; 12 bases align to TRBD2. Trimming removed 0 bases from V and 5 bases from J; junction bases left unmatched: 4. The CDR3 totals 16 residues. The V gene's germline CDR1 is SGDLS and CDR2 YYNGEE. CDR3 loop: CASSVASGGAGDTQYF. The CDR3 nucleotides are TGTGCCAGCAGCGTAGCTAGCGGGGGGGCAGGAGATACGCAGTATTTT.

DNA of the CDR3: TGTGCCAGCAGCCAAGACGTTAAGGGTGGGGGCTACACCTTC. Translation gives CASSQDVKGGGYTF. The chain couples TRBV3-1 (or the pseudogene TRBV3-2) to TRBJ1-2; D gene ambiguous. The length of the CDR3 is 14 residues. Trimming took off 0 bases at V and 8 bases at J, with 13 bases between the two ends. Germline V gives CDR1 LGHDT, CDR2 YNNKEL (reference sequence).

The rearrangement uses TRBV7-9 and TRBJ1-5; D remains ambiguous. The CDR3 covers 15 residues. Germline V gives CDR1 SEHNR, CDR2 FQNEAQ (reference sequence). The V end was cut by 1 base, the J end by 3 bases, with 10 bases between. The CDR3 spells CASSLGSSYNQPQHF. The CDR3 coding sequence is TGTGCCAGCAGCTTAGGATCCAGTTACAATCAGCCCCAGCATTTT.

V usage is TRBV12-2 and J usage is TRBJ2-3; TRBD2 is the table's D call and was not checked against the DNA. TRBV12-2 constitutes a pseudogene. This CDR3 spans 16 amino acids. The CDR3 here is CASRLMWGDNTDTQYF. The CDR3 nucleotides read TGTGCAAGTCGCTTAATGTGGGGGGATAACACAGATACGCAGTATTTT.

V gene TRBV19 combines with J gene TRBJ2-3; 12 nucleotides line up with TRBD2. The V and J ends lost 9 bases and 4 bases, in that order; junction bases with no gene match: 8. CDR1 is LNHDA and CDR2 is SQIVND in the germline V gene (reference sequence). There are 15 residues in the CDR3. CDR3 protein: CASALAGGGPDTQYF. The CDR3 DNA sequence: TGTGCCAGCGCACTAGCGGGGGGCGGCCCAGATACGCAGTATTTT. Drawing the rest from reference TRBV19 and TRBJ2-3, the complete variable domain is DGGITQSPKYLFRKEGQNVTLSCEQNLNHDAMYWYRQDPGQGLRLIYYSQIVNDFQKGDIAEGYSVSREKKESFPLTVTSAQKNPTAFYLCASALAGGGPDTQYFGPGTRLTVL.

Notes on this clone: The same CDR3 arises from other DNA sequences in this sample as well. The chain is built from TRBV24-1 and TRBJ2-2; D not resolved. CDR1 and CDR2 (germline): KGHDR, SFDVKD. CDR3 length: 13 residues. The ends were cut back, 7 bases at V and 0 bases at J, with 5 bases in the middle. In DNA form, the CDR3 reads TGTGCCACCAGGTCCCCGAACACCGGGGAGCTGTTTTTT. Its translation is CATRSPNTGELFF.

This clone was seen once. The V call is TRBV6-2 or TRBV6-3, the J call TRBJ1-5; D uncertain. In germline, CDR1 is MNHEY, CDR2 SVGEGT. The CDR3 totals 14 residues. V gave up 5 bases and J gave up 1 base, with 9 bases separating them. The CDR3 nucleotides are TGTGCCAGCAGTGACCCGGGGAGCAATCAGCCCCAGCATTTT. This sequence encodes CASSDPGSNQPQHF.

V is TRBV6-6 and J is TRBJ2-3, with 9 bases matching TRBD2. The CDR3 extends over 16 amino acids. V trimming: 6 bases; J trimming: 8 bases; junction bases outside the gene matches: 15. Germline lookup yields CDR1 MNHNY and CDR2 SVGAGI (reference sequence). The CDR3: CASRDLERGAPGTQYF. Here the CDR3 DNA reads TGTGCCAGCAGGGACCTGGAGCGGGGGGCCCCCGGTACGCAGTATTTT.

V usage is TRBV7-8 and J usage is TRBJ2-3; D is unclear. In germline, CDR1 is SGHVS, CDR2 FQNEAQ. This CDR3 spans 15 amino acids. Trimming removed 5 bases at V and 4 bases at J, with 16 bases between. The CDR3 spells CASSARGNFPDTQYF. DNA of the CDR3: TGTGCCAGCAGCGCCCGCGGAAACTTCCCAGATACGCAGTATTTT.

J is TRBJ1-2 and V is TRBV30; a possible D gene is TRBD1 (5 bases). This CDR3 is built from 14 residues. Germline values: CDR1 GTSNPN, CDR2 SVGIG (reference sequence). The ends were cut back, 1 base at V and 3 bases at J, with 12 bases in the middle. CDR3 in amino acids: CAWSAEGRHYGYTF. The CDR3 nucleotides are TGTGCCTGGAGTGCCGAGGGACGCCACTATGGCTACACCTTC.

The rearrangement uses TRBV4-1 and TRBJ1-6, with D possibly TRBD1 on 5 matching bases. Germline lookup yields CDR1 MGHRA and CDR2 YSYEKL. There are 14 residues in the CDR3. V was cut by 2 bases and J by 3 bases, with 5 bases left in between. This chain's CDR3 is CASSQQGYNSPLHF. CDR3 DNA: TGCGCCAGCAGCCAACAGGGCTATAATTCACCCCTCCACTTT.

The gene calls are TRBV4-2 and TRBJ1-2; 10 nucleotides match TRBD1. V was clipped by 3 bases and J by 2 bases; unmatched bases: 0. Germline V gene data show CDR1 as LGHNA and CDR2 as YNFKEQ. The CDR3 spans 14 residues. CDR3 amino acids: CASSQTGGNYGYTF. For the CDR3, the DNA is TGTGCCAGCAGCCAGACAGGGGGCAACTATGGCTACACCTTC.